This T cell receptor (beta chain) was captured by sequencing in a study of shared clonotypes between healthy human individuals (dated by TCRdb to between 2020 and 2021). For the wider study: The cohort included a few men and two women between 18 and 49 years of age. Per donor, three plates each were used for CD4 naive and CD4 memory, two for CD8 naive, and one for CD8 memory. The study deeply sequenced blood TCR repertoires of about 5 healthy adults to estimate repertoire size and the extent of clonotype sharing between individuals. To increase sequencing depth and limit assay-specific biases, different laboratories used diverse techniques to prepare libraries and sequence TCR repertoires. Each donor's leukapheresis produced roughly between about 0.9 and 9.5 billion PBMCs.

Results and caveats for the whole study, not just this receptor: Naive subsets generally had larger estimated clonotype richness than memory subsets. Across a few donors, about 5% of naive CD4, roughly 3.3% of naive CD8, under 2.5% of memory CD4, and 0.4% of memory CD8 clonotypes were shared. Sampling was limited to blood, and TCR repertoires in tissue likely differ from TCR repertoires in blood. Even with the large sequencing depth, rarefaction of the sorted-subset datasets indicated that sequencing was incomplete. Because the study included only a small number of donors, the genetic and exposure-history diversity represented was limited. Pairwise subsampling led to the expectation that sequencing depth would affect the degree of clonotype sharing among donors. Compared with non-shared clonotypes, clonotypes shared by all four sorted-subset donors had higher generation probabilities.

Using the deep immunoSEQ assay, multiplex PCR amplified TCR CDR3 regions from genomic DNA. Extracted genomic DNA from each cell subset was distributed evenly across all wells of several immunoSEQ 96-well plates, and each plate was treated as a replicate. For sorted subsets, each replicate PCR was loaded with about 200 ng genomic DNA, equivalent to approximately 27,000 T cell genomes. Purified libraries were quantified with a Qubit 3.0 fluorometer, sized on a Bioanalyzer 2100, and re-quantified with the KAPA Library Quantification kit. A separate single-read 150-cycle Illumina NextSeq 550 flow cell was used to sequence each immunoSEQ 96-well plate. Per the original workflow: Because the immunoSEQ output held only junctional sequences and lacked quality scores, the filtering could not match the filtering applied to full-length reads. Sequences were annotated with PyIR, a Python wrapper for IgBLAST v1.9, and V/J genes and CDR3 were assigned using IMGT germline references. Any read was removed if the V/J assignment was weak (E-value above 1e-6), the CDR3 was missing, or the read contained stop codons, out-of-frame junctions, or ambiguous translated residues. A V3J clonotype was defined by an identical inferred V gene, J gene, and CDR3 amino acid sequence. Percentage overlap between repertoires was calculated by dividing the number of shared unique clonotypes by the size of the smaller repertoire. Repertoire richness was assessed with RTK rarefaction, the Chao1 estimator, and Recon v2.1 estimates of unobserved clonotypes. OLGA was used to compute generation probabilities for all TCRbeta clonotypes that the gDNA method yielded from a handful of donors. Sourced from immuneACCESS, this table was stored by TCRdb with only in-frame sequences that have V and J called. A share of the clones is absent; for the studies checked, an unresolved V gene accounts for under half, and the remainder has no known explanation. V and J calls and clone size are as listed in that table; D and trimming were resolved from the DNA. Here the sample has 2 million to 2.5 million clones; around 95% occur a single time. About 0.13% of the sample belongs to the ten largest clones.

The donors were healthy, HIV-negative adults who had no recently reported acute infections or vaccinations. All donors were Caucasian adults living in Nashville, Tennessee, USA. CD4+ T cells were enriched by magnetic negative selection, after which naive cells were positively selected on CD45RA and the negative fraction was taken as the memory subset. Blood was collected by leukapheresis, and PBMCs were isolated by Ficoll-Histopaque density gradient centrifugation and then cryopreserved in liquid nitrogen vapor phase. Purity and quantity of every magnetically sorted T cell population were checked by analytical flow cytometry. Genomic DNA was isolated from each sorted fraction and quantified by UV absorbance on a Nanodrop 2000c. Based on the germline V gene (reference sequence), the CDR1 and CDR2 sequences are GTSNPN and SVGIG. V is cut back by 5 bases and J by 3 bases, with 3 bases in the junction unmatched. Reading from cysteine to phenylalanine, the CDR3 counts 14 amino acids. Only the CDR3 part of the read is kept: 42 bases, read in frame from the first base.

As regards this clone: The clone's antigen remains unknown. Base qualities were left out, and no much larger clone turns up one base away.

Sequenced material: naive CD4+ T cells sorted from blood. The sample's cell subset or site label, decoded: CD45RA+ positively selected. This TCR was sampled from a man younger than 35 in good health. The sequence links TRBV30 to TRBJ2-3; TRBD1 matches 12 bases in the middle. The CDR3 loop reads CAWGGQGATDTQYF. In nucleotide form, the sequence is TGTGCCTGGGGGGGACAGGGGGCGACAGATACGCAGTATTTT.